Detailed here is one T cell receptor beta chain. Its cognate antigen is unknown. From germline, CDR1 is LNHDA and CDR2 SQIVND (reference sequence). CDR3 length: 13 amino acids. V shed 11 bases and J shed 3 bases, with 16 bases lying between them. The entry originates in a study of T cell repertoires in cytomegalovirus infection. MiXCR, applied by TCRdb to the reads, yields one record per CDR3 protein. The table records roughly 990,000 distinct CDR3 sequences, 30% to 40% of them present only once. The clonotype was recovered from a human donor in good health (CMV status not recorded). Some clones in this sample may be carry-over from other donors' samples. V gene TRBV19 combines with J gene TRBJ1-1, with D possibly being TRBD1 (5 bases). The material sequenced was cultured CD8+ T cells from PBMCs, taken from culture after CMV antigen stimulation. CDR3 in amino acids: CAVGEWWDTEAFF. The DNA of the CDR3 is TGTGCCGTAGGGGAATGGTGGGACACTGAAGCTTTCTTT. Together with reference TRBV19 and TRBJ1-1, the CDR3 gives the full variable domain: DGGITQSPKYLFRKEGQNVTLSCEQNLNHDAMYWYRQDPGQGLRLIYYSQIVNDFQKGDIAEGYSVSREKKESFPLTVTSAQKNPTAFYLCAVGEWWDTEAFFGQGTRLTVV.